This T cell receptor beta chain was documented in a study of cytomegalovirus exposure and HLA in healthy donors. Study observations and caveats: High specificity and sensitivity for cytomegalovirus status were reported for the classifier. The authors confirmed in vitro that three CMV-associated chains were specific for CMV antigens.

The CDR3 consists of 17 residues. Between the trimmed V and J ends, which lost 6 bases and 0 bases, there was a span of 17 bases. Germline values: CDR1 MDHEN, CDR2 SYDVKM. With respect to this clone: Its antigen is not known.

Both 60 Vbeta primers and 13 Jbeta primers went into the PCR. Using immunoSEQ multiplex PCR, the repertoire was profiled, and TCRdb retains in-frame clones only, with some absent. The sample has 110,000 to 150,000 clones, about four fifths seen once. Input material: PBMCs. This TCR was sampled from a man aged 40-49 years in good health and CMV-seropositive. The chain combines TRBV28 with TRBJ1-4; the D is unclear. Here the CDR3 reads CASSPISVGSTNEKLFF. The CDR3 bases are TGTGCCAGCAGCCCTATAAGCGTTGGGTCAACTAATGAAAAACTGTTTTTT.